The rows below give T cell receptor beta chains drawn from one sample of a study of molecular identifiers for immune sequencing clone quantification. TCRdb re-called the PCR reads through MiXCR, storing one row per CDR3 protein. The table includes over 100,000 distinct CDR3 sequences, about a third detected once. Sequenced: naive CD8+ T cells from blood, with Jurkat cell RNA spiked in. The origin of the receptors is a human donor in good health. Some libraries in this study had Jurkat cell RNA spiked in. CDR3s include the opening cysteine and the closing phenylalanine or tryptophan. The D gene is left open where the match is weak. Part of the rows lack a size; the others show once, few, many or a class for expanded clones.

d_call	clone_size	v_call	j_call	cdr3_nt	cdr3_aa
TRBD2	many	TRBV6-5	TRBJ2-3	TGTGCCAGCAGCAGACTAGCGGACACAGATACGCAGTATTTT	CASSRLADTDTQYF
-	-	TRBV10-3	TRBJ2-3	TGTGCCACCTCGGTGGCAGATACGCAGTATTTT	CATSVADTQYF
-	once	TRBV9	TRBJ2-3	TGTGCCAGCAGCGTCCCCGGGGGCCCCCTGGATACGCAGTATTTT	CASSVPGGPLDTQYF
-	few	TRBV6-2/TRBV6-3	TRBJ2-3	TGTGCCAGCGAGGGGGTATTGGGGCTAGCGGTGACGACGCAGTATTTT	CASEGVLGLAVTTQYF
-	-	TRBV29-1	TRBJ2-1	TGCAGCGCTGATTCCCACACTAGCTTTGAGCAGTTCTTC	CSADSHTSFEQFF
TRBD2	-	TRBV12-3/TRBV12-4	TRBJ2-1	TGTGCCAGCAGTGTCTCCGGGACTAGCAGGAGGTGGGAGCAGTTCTTC	CASSVSGTSRRWEQFF
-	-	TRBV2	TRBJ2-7	TGTGCCATGTCCGACAGGTCATACTACGAGCAGTACTTC	CAMSDRSYYEQYF
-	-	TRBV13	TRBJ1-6	TGTGCCAGCAGCTTAGGGGGCCGAGGTAATTCACCCCTCCACTTT	CASSLGGRGNSPLHF
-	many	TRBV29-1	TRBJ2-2	TGCAGCGTTGAACTAGGGTTGAACACCGGGGAGCTGTTTTTT	CSVELGLNTGELFF
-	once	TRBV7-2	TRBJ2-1	TGTGCCAGCAGCTTCCCTCTCTCCTACAATGAGCAGTTCTTC	CASSFPLSYNEQFF
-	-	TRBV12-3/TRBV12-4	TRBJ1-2	TGTGCCAGCAGTGACCGGGACCTAGGGCGTGGCTACACCTTC	CASSDRDLGRGYTF
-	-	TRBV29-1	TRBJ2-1	TGCAACGTTGACAGGCGCAATGAGCAGTTCTTC	CNVDRRNEQFF